This is a list of T cell receptor beta chains from one sample in a study of molecular identifiers for immune sequencing clone quantification. One entry per CDR3 protein results from TCRdb running MiXCR on the PCR reads. The sample has around 460,000 distinct CDR3 sequences, around 23% seen once. The material sequenced was naive CD8+ T cells from blood, with Jurkat cell RNA spiked in. These receptor sequences come from a human donor in good health. Some libraries in this study had Jurkat cell RNA spiked in. Both conserved end residues are part of each CDR3. The order of the fields is D gene, V gene, J gene, clone size, CDR3 DNA, CDR3 protein. D genes are given only for firm matches. Expanded clones are given a class, and other clones once, few, many or no size at all.

d_call: .; v_call: TRBV30; j_call: TRBJ1-1; clone_size: .; cdr3_nt: TGTGCCTGGATCGAAATGGAGATGAACACTGAAGCTTTCTTT; cdr3_aa: CAWIEMEMNTEAFF
d_call: .; v_call: TRBV11-2; j_call: TRBJ2-7; clone_size: .; cdr3_nt: TGTGCCAGCAGCTTCGGGACGGTCGAGCAGTACTTC; cdr3_aa: CASSFGTVEQYF
d_call: .; v_call: TRBV4-1; j_call: TRBJ2-7; clone_size: .; cdr3_nt: TGCGCCAGCAGCCAAGATCGATTCTACGAGCAGTACTTC; cdr3_aa: CASSQDRFYEQYF
d_call: .; v_call: TRBV11-2; j_call: TRBJ2-1; clone_size: few; cdr3_nt: TGTGCCAGCAGCGAGGACGTTAACTACAATGAGCAGTTCTTC; cdr3_aa: CASSEDVNYNEQFF
d_call: TRBD1; v_call: TRBV9; j_call: TRBJ2-7; clone_size: many; cdr3_nt: TGTGCCAGCAGCGTCGGATCAGGGGGTTTCTACGAGCAGTACTTC; cdr3_aa: CASSVGSGGFYEQYF
d_call: .; v_call: TRBV6-2/TRBV6-3; j_call: TRBJ2-3; clone_size: few; cdr3_nt: TGTGCCAGCAGCGCCGGGGCCCTTTTTCTCACAGATACGCAGTATTTT; cdr3_aa: CASSAGALFLTDTQYF
d_call: .; v_call: TRBV7-9; j_call: TRBJ2-3; clone_size: many; cdr3_nt: TGTGCCAGCAGCGACTATAGCCGTACGCAGTATTTT; cdr3_aa: CASSDYSRTQYF
d_call: .; v_call: TRBV27; j_call: TRBJ2-7; clone_size: .; cdr3_nt: TGTGCCAGCCAGGAGTCAGGCCGAGCGTACGAGCAGTACTTC; cdr3_aa: CASQESGRAYEQYF
d_call: TRBD1; v_call: TRBV28; j_call: TRBJ2-3; clone_size: few; cdr3_nt: TGTGCCAGCAGACTCAGGGGGCACACAGATACGCAGTATTTT; cdr3_aa: CASRLRGHTDTQYF
d_call: TRBD1; v_call: TRBV30; j_call: TRBJ1-1; clone_size: many; cdr3_nt: TGTGCCTGGAGTACAGGGGGGTACACTGAAGCTTTCTTT; cdr3_aa: CAWSTGGYTEAFF
d_call: .; v_call: TRBV19; j_call: TRBJ1-4; clone_size: many; cdr3_nt: TGTGCCAGTAGTCTGCCAGGGGCTACTAATGAAAAACTGTTTTTT; cdr3_aa: CASSLPGATNEKLFF
d_call: .; v_call: TRBV3-1; j_call: TRBJ2-7; clone_size: .; cdr3_nt: TGTGCCAGCAGCAAAGATGCCCGGGGGAGCTACGAGCAGTACTTC; cdr3_aa: CASSKDARGSYEQYF
d_call: TRBD1; v_call: TRBV12-3/TRBV12-4; j_call: TRBJ2-7; clone_size: few; cdr3_nt: TGTGCCACGGGACAGGGGCCCACCTACGAGCAGTACTTC; cdr3_aa: CATGQGPTYEQYF
d_call: .; v_call: TRBV5-4; j_call: TRBJ2-5; clone_size: many; cdr3_nt: TGTGCCAGCAGCTTGGAGGAGACGGTGCGGCTACAAGAGACCCAGTACTTC; cdr3_aa: CASSLEETVRLQETQYF
d_call: .; v_call: TRBV5-1; j_call: TRBJ2-4; clone_size: many; cdr3_nt: TGCGCCAGCAGCTTGGCCGACCGAACCAAAAACATTCAGTACTTC; cdr3_aa: CASSLADRTKNIQYF
d_call: .; v_call: TRBV7-2; j_call: TRBJ2-1; clone_size: .; cdr3_nt: TGTGCCAGCAGCTTACTCCCCGGCTCCCGTAATGTCCCCTACAATGAGCAGTTCTTC; cdr3_aa: CASSLLPGSRNVPYNEQFF